These T cell receptor beta chains were read from a single sample in a study of blood T cell repertoires in COVID-19. Assay: immunoSEQ multiplex PCR; the TCRdb copy retains only in-frame clones and omits some. This sample has over 85,000 clones, with roughly 82% found just once. The sample comprised peripheral blood. The receptors stem from a woman aged 60-70 years with acute or convalescent COVID-19. CDR3s include the opening cysteine and the closing phenylalanine or tryptophan. Fields, in order: V gene, CDR3 length, D gene, J gene, clone size, CDR3 protein, CDR3 DNA. The D gene is left open where the match is weak. A row's size may be missing; if present it is once, few, many or a size class.

TRBV12-5	16	-	TRBJ2-2	-	CASGTTGHTNTGELFF	TGTGCTAGTGGTACCACGGGACACACGAACACCGGGGAGCTGTTTTTT
TRBV5-1	15	-	TRBJ1-6	-	CASSLVTARGSPLHF	TGCGCCAGCAGCTTGGTGACAGCCAGAGGTTCACCCCTCCACTTT
TRBV6-5	15	TRBD1	TRBJ1-3	-	CASSYGTGVGNTIYF	TGTGCCAGCAGTTACGGGACAGGGGTAGGAAACACCATATATTTT
TRBV7-2	15	-	TRBJ2-5	once	CASSLVGGLQETQYF	TGTGCCAGCAGCTTAGTGGGGGGACTGCAAGAGACCCAGTACTTC
TRBV28	12	TRBD1	TRBJ1-2	few	CASSSGGDGYTF	TGTGCCAGCAGTTCAGGGGGCGATGGCTACACCTTC
TRBV11-1	15	TRBD1	TRBJ2-5	-	CASSLATGGWETQYF	TGTGCCAGCAGCTTAGCGACAGGGGGGTGGGAGACCCAGTACTTC
TRBV5-1	15	-	TRBJ1-1	-	CASSSTYGAGAEAFF	TGCGCCAGCAGCTCGACCTACGGGGCAGGGGCTGAAGCTTTCTTT
TRBV27	13	TRBD1	TRBJ1-1	-	CASRRQGYTEAFF	TGTGCCAGCAGGAGACAGGGGTACACTGAAGCTTTCTTT
TRBV2	13	-	TRBJ1-5	-	CASSVNRAQPQHF	TGTGCCAGCAGTGTAAACAGGGCTCAGCCCCAGCATTTT
TRBV24-1	18	-	TRBJ1-1	-	CATNSPGVATPMNTEAFF	TGTGCCACCAATTCACCCGGAGTCGCGACGCCTATGAACACTGAAGCTTTCTTT
TRBV7-2	15	TRBD1	TRBJ1-6	-	CASSLSRQGNSPLHF	TGTGCCAGCAGCTTAAGCCGACAGGGTAACTCACCCCTCCACTTT
TRBV7-2	15	TRBD1	TRBJ2-7	-	CASSYRTGPSYEQYF	TGTGCCAGCAGCTATAGGACAGGGCCATCCTACGAGCAGTACTTC
TRBV2	15	TRBD1	TRBJ1-5	-	CASSEDRGLNQPQHF	TGTGCCAGCAGTGAAGACAGGGGTCTCAATCAGCCCCAGCATTTT
TRBV10-3	14	TRBD1	TRBJ2-2	-	CASHRGRGTGELFF	TGTGCCAGCCACAGGGGGCGCGGCACCGGGGAGCTGTTTTTT
TRBV29-1	13	TRBD2	TRBJ2-1	-	CSVAAGDLAKQFF	TGCAGCGTTGCGGCGGGGGACCTCGCGAAGCAGTTCTTC
TRBV4-1	17	TRBD1	TRBJ1-2	-	CASSQVTRDRRGYGYTF	TGCGCCAGCAGCCAAGTTACCCGGGACAGGAGGGGCTATGGCTACACCTTC
TRBV6-2/TRBV6-3	12	TRBD1	TRBJ1-1	-	CASRPDRGSAFF	TGTGCCAGCAGACCTGACAGGGGGAGCGCTTTCTTT
TRBV6-7	13	-	TRBJ1-5	once	CASSVIQGQPQHF	TGTGCCAGCAGTGTGATTCAGGGTCAGCCCCAGCATTTT
TRBV11-2	15	TRBD1	TRBJ1-6	-	CASSLAGQYNSPLHF	TGTGCCAGCAGCTTAGCGGGACAGTATAATTCACCCCTCCACTTT
TRBV28	15	-	TRBJ1-2	few	CASSPQELYNYGYTF	TGTGCCAGCAGTCCACAGGAGTTGTATAACTATGGCTACACCTTC
TRBV7-2	14	-	TRBJ1-4	-	CASSPFSFGEKLFF	TGTGCCAGCAGCCCTTTTTCCTTTGGCGAAAAACTGTTTTTT
TRBV6-4	15	TRBD2	TRBJ2-3	once	CASSDSGGAGDTQYF	TGTGCCAGCAGTGATTCCGGGGGGGCCGGGGATACGCAGTATTTT
TRBV6-1	16	TRBD1	TRBJ1-2	-	CASSERGQGAGHGYTF	TGTGCCAGCAGTGAAAGGGGACAGGGAGCGGGGCATGGCTACACCTTC
TRBV24-1	13	-	TRBJ2-3	once	CATSTEHTDTQYF	TGTGCCACCAGTACGGAGCACACAGATACGCAGTATTTT
TRBV6-5	15	-	TRBJ2-2	once	CASSYEPGKAGELFF	TGTGCCAGCAGTTACGAGCCAGGGAAGGCCGGGGAGCTGTTTTTT
TRBV4-1	15	TRBD1	TRBJ1-2	-	CASSQERTGTGYDTF	TGCGCCAGCAGCCAAGAACGTACCGGGACAGGTTACGACACCTTC
TRBV4-1	16	-	TRBJ1-2	once	CASSQDGSGLNYGYTF	TGCGCCAGCAGCCAAGATGGAAGCGGTCTTAACTATGGCTACACCTTC
TRBV18	17	TRBD2	TRBJ2-4	-	CASSPGSGGADKNIQYF	TGTGCCAGCTCACCAGGTAGCGGGGGGGCCGACAAAAACATTCAGTACTTC
TRBV18	15	TRBD1	TRBJ1-2	-	CASSPQDRAGYGYTF	TGTGCCAGCTCACCCCAAGACAGGGCGGGATATGGCTACACCTTC
TRBV3-1/TRBV3-2	19	TRBD1	TRBJ2-6	-	CASSSSQGQGLLWANVLTF	TGTGCCAGCAGCTCGTCCCAGGGACAGGGTCTTTTGTGGGCCAACGTCCTGACTTTC
TRBV3-1/TRBV3-2	13	TRBD1	TRBJ2-3	-	CASSQDRQGPQYF	TGTGCCAGCAGCCAAGATCGACAGGGACCGCAGTATTTT
TRBV20-1	13	-	TRBJ1-3	-	CSASPGNGNTIYF	TGCAGTGCTAGTCCGGGTAATGGAAACACCATATATTTT
TRBV5-4	15	-	TRBJ1-3	-	CASSLGTGSGNTIYF	TGTGCCAGCAGCTTAGGTACAGGCTCTGGAAACACCATATATTTT
TRBV4-2	15	-	TRBJ1-1	-	CASSQDVGGDTEAFF	TGTGCCAGCAGCCAAGACGTGGGAGGTGACACTGAAGCTTTCTTT
TRBV5-6	15	TRBD1	TRBJ1-6	few	CASSQAGTGVSPLHF	TGTGCCAGCAGCCAAGCCGGGACAGGGGTCTCACCCCTCCACTTT
TRBV25-1	14	TRBD1	TRBJ2-1	-	CASVTGGSYNEQFF	TGTGCCAGTGTAACAGGGGGCTCCTACAATGAGCAGTTCTTC
TRBV4-2	18	TRBD1	TRBJ1-3	-	CASSQETGTAVSGNTIYF	TGTGCCAGCAGCCAAGAAACGGGGACAGCGGTCTCTGGAAACACCATATATTTT
TRBV12-5	19	TRBD1	TRBJ2-2	-	CASGLATGGALRNTGELFF	TGTGCTAGTGGTTTGGCGACAGGGGGCGCGTTAAGGAACACCGGGGAGCTGTTTTTT
TRBV2	14	TRBD2	TRBJ2-4	-	CASSQSGVQNIQYF	TGTGCCAGCAGTCAGAGCGGGGTCCAAAACATTCAGTACTTC
TRBV19	14	-	TRBJ2-7	-	CASSIGGRSYEQYF	TGTGCCAGTAGTATAGGGGGCCGCTCCTACGAGCAGTACTTC
TRBV6-5	16	-	TRBJ2-6	-	CASSYGPSSGANVLTF	TGTGCCAGCAGTTACGGGCCGAGCTCTGGGGCCAACGTCCTGACTTTC
TRBV7-2	15	TRBD2	TRBJ2-5	-	CASSLSSGGMETQYF	TGTGCCAGCAGCTTATCTAGCGGGGGTATGGAGACCCAGTACTTC
TRBV5-4	14	-	TRBJ1-2	-	CASSLDNHRDGYTF	TGTGCCAGCAGCTTGGACAACCACAGGGATGGCTACACCTTC
TRBV30	11	-	TRBJ2-3	once	CAWGLEDTQYF	TGTGCCTGGGGGCTAGAGGATACGCAGTATTTT
TRBV6-5	15	-	TRBJ1-3	-	CASSSVTETGNTIYF	TGTGCCAGCAGTTCCGTGACGGAGACTGGAAACACCATATATTTT